These 10 T cell receptor beta chains were all obtained from the same sample, sequenced in a study of blood T cells in healthy people across ages. PCR was performed a second time for about 6 to 11 cycles using a sample-barcoded 5' primer and a J-beta primer mix. From the 5' RACE reads, TCRdb called clonotypes with MiXCR, one entry per CDR3 protein. The sample shows approximately 900,000 distinct CDR3 sequences, about 48% of them seen only once. The sequencing input was blood. The receptors come from a man in his thirties or forties in good health.

The chain links TRBV7-2 to TRBJ2-3; tentatively, D is TRBD2 (7 bases). V lost 11 bases, J lost 0 bases, and 18 bases lay in between. Germline-derived CDR1 and CDR2 are SGHTA and FQGNSA. The CDR3 runs to 15 residues. As DNA, the CDR3 is TGTGCCTCGGCGGGGCGGGGGCTAAGCACAGATACGCAGTATTTT. Translation: CASAGRGLSTDTQYF.

V and J are TRBV5-1 and TRBJ1-1; a possible D gene is TRBD1 (6 bases). V gave up 1 base and J gave up 5 bases, with 15 bases separating them. CDR1 is SGHRS and CDR2 is YFSETQ in the germline V gene. CDR3 length equals 15 residues. The CDR3 bases are TGCGCCAGCAGCTTGAGGACAGTGGCGAATACTGAAGCTTTCTTT. Translation: CASSLRTVANTEAFF.

In this sample, this clonotype turned up a few times. V is TRBV2 and J is TRBJ2-2; unclear D gene. The CDR3 length is 13 residues. Germline values: CDR1 SNHLY, CDR2 FYNNEI. V lost 2 bases and J lost 10, with 11 bases in between. The CDR3, as DNA: TGTGCCAGCAGTGAATGGGATGGAGAGGAGCTGTTTTTT. Its protein product is CASSEWDGEELFF.

The rearrangement joins TRBV6-1 to TRBJ2-7; D is perhaps TRBD1 (6 bases). The CDR3 is made up of 16 amino acids. Germline assignment: CDR1 MNHNS and CDR2 SASEGT. V dropped 4 bases and J dropped 0 bases, with 16 bases sitting between them. The CDR3 spells CASSGAGAGSSYEQYF. The CDR3 DNA reads as TGTGCCAGCAGTGGAGCAGGGGCCGGTAGCTCCTACGAGCAGTACTTC.

The chain is built from TRBV12-3 or TRBV12-4 and TRBJ2-3; D is uncertain. V was pared by 5 bases and J by 2 bases, with 8 bases between. The CDR3 loop spans 13 amino acids. The CDR3 spells CASSAPNTDTQYF. CDR3 bases: TGTGCCAGCAGTGCTCCAAACACAGATACGCAGTATTTT.

The chain combines TRBV6-2 or TRBV6-3 with TRBJ2-4; 9 bases map to TRBD1. V lost 7 bases and J lost 13; bases outside the gene matches: 17. CDR1 is MNHEY, CDR2 SVGEGT, per germline. The CDR3 is 15 residues long. The DNA of the CDR3 is TGTGCCAGCAACCCTCCGGGACAGGGTCTTCAGGAGCAGTACTTC. Protein product: CASNPPGQGLQEQYF.

This clonotype was picked up many times. The chain carries TRBV30 and TRBJ2-5; maybe TRBD2 (5 bases). Germline V CDR1 and CDR2: GTSNPN, SVGIG (reference sequence). CDR3 length equals 14 residues. With 2 bases removed from V and 1 base from J, the gap between germline ends came to 11 bases. CDR3 nucleotides: TGTGCCTGGAGTCGATTTGGGAGCCAAGAGACCCAGTACTTC. The encoded protein is CAWSRFGSQETQYF.

CDR3 sequence (DNA): TGCAGTGCTAGAGAGGACCCGGGACTAGCGGGTTGGTACGAGCAGTACTTC. Amino acid sequence: CSAREDPGLAGWYEQYF. The chain recombines TRBV20-1 with TRBJ2-7, with 12 bases matching TRBD2. The CDR3 runs 17 residues. Germline-derived CDR1 and CDR2 are DFQATT and SNEGSKA (reference sequence). The V gene end was trimmed by 0 bases and the J gene end by 4 bases; junction bases not matched to a gene: 10.

This chain connects TRBV5-1 to TRBJ2-5; D uncertain. The CDR3 contains 15 residues. Trimming removed 2 bases at V and 2 bases at J, with 13 bases between. Germline loops: CDR1 SGHRS, CDR2 YFSETQ. CDR3 region: CASSFAPAPQETQYF. CDR3 sequence (DNA): TGCGCCAGCAGCTTTGCCCCGGCGCCACAAGAGACCCAGTACTTC. Variable domain in full (rest from reference TRBV5-1 and TRBJ2-5): KAGVTQTPRYLIKTRGQQVTLSCSPISGHRSVSWYQQTPGQGLQFLFEYFSETQRNKGNFPGRFSGRQFSNSRSEMNVSTLELGDSALYLCASSFAPAPQETQYFGPGTRLLVL.

CDR3 sequence reads: CASSYRGVNNQPQHF. CDR3 DNA sequence: TGCGCCAGCAGCTATAGAGGGGTTAACAATCAGCCCCAGCATTTT. The V gene is TRBV5-1, the J gene TRBJ1-5, with a possible D match to TRBD1 (5 bases). Germline V gene lookup returns CDR1 SGHRS and CDR2 YFSETQ. There are 15 residues in the CDR3. Between the trimmed V and J ends, which lost 3 bases and 3 bases, there was a span of 13 bases.